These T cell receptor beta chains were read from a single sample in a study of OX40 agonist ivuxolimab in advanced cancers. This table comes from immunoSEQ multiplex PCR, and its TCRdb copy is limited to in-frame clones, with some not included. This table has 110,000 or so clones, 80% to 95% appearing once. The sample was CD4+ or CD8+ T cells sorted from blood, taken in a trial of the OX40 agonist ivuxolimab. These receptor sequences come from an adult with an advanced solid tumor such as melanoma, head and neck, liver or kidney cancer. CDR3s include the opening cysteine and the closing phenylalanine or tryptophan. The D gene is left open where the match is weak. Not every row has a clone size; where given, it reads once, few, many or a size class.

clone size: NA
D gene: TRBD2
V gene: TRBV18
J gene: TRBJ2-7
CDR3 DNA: TGTGCCAGCTCACCAGGCGGGGGGTACGAGCAGTACTTC
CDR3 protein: CASSPGGGYEQYF

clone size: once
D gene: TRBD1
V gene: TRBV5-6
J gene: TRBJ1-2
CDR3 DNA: TGTGCCAGCAGCCTGTCCGGGACAGGGGGCGGCTACACCTTC
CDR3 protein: CASSLSGTGGGYTF

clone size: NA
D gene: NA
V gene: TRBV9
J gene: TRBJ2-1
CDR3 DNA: TGTGCCAGCAGCTATACGGGATCCCAATACAATGAGCAGTTCTTC
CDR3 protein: CASSYTGSQYNEQFF

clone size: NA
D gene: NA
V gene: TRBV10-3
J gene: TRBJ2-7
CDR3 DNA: TGTGCCATCAGGGGACATAGCGGCTACGAGCAGTACTTC
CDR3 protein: CAIRGHSGYEQYF

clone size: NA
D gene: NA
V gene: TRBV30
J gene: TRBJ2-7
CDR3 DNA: TGTGCCTGGAGCGCCCTGAGGGAGCAGTACTTC
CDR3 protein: CAWSALREQYF

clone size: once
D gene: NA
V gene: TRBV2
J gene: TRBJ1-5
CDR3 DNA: TGTGCCAGCAGCTCCGAAGGGGGATTTGGCAATCAGCCCCAGCATTTT
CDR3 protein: CASSSEGGFGNQPQHF

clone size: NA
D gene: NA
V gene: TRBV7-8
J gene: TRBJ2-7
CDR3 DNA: TGTGCCAGCAGCAGGGACTCCAACGAGCAGTACTTC
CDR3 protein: CASSRDSNEQYF

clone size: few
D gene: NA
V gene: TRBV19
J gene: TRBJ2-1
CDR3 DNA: TGTGCCAGTAGTCGCGGGGGCACCTACAATGAGCAGTTCTTC
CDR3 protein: CASSRGGTYNEQFF

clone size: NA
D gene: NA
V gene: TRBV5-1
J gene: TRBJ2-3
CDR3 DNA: TGCGCCAGCAGCTTGGGGGCCACCCGAAGCACAGATACGCAGTATTTT
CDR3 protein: CASSLGATRSTDTQYF

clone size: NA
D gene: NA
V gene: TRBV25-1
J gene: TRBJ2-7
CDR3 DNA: TGTGCCAGCAGTACCATCGGGTCCTACGAGCAGTACTTC
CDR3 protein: CASSTIGSYEQYF

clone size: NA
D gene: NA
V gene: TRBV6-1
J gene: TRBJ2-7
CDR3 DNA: TGTGCCATAAGAGGAGGGGCCGCCTACGAGCAGTACTTC
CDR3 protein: CAIRGGAAYEQYF

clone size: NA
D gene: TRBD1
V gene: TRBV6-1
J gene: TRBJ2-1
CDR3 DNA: TGTGCCAGCAGTGATTCTCGACAGGGGGTTGACAATGAGCAGTTCTTC
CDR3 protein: CASSDSRQGVDNEQFF

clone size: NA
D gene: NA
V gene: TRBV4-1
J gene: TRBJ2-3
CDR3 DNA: TGCGCCAGCAGCCCGCCGACTGCGGTTAGCACAGATACGCAGTATTTT
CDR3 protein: CASSPPTAVSTDTQYF

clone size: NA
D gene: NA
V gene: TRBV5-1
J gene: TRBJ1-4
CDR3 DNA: TGCGCCAGCAGCTTGGTTGGCCGGTGGCCAGGGGCTAATGAAAAACTGTTTTTT
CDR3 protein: CASSLVGRWPGANEKLFF

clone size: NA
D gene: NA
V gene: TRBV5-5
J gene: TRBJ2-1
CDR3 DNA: TGTGCCAGCAGCTTGTCTCCCACGCCCAGCCAGTTCTTC
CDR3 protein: CASSLSPTPSQFF

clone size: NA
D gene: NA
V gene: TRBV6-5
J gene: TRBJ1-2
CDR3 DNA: TGTGCCAGCAGTTACGGCGGGGAGAGGGGCTACACCTTC
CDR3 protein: CASSYGGERGYTF

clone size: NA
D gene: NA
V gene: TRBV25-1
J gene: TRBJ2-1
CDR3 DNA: TGTGCCAGCAGTGGACGAGAGGGTGGGAGGTTTGAGCAGTTCTTC
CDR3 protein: CASSGREGGRFEQFF

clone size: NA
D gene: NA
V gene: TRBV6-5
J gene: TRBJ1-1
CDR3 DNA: TGTGCCAGCAGTTACGGGGCAGGGAAGTTCGCTGAAGCTTTCTTT
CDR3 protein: CASSYGAGKFAEAFF

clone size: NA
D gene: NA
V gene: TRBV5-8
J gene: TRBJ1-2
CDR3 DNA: TGTGCCAGCAGCTTGGCCCAGGGCCTCGGGGGAACCTATGGCTACACCTTC
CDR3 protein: CASSLAQGLGGTYGYTF

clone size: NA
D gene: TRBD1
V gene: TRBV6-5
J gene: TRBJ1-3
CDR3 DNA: TGTGCCAGCAGCCTTACAGGGGTGTCTGGAAACACCATATATTTT
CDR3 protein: CASSLTGVSGNTIYF

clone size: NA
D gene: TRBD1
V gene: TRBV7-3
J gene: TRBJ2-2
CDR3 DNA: TGTGCCAGCAGCCGGGACAGGCAAGGGGAGCTGTTTTTT
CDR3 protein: CASSRDRQGELFF

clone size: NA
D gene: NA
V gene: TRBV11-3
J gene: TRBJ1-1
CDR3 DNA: TGTGCCAGCAGCTCCGGCCTTGACACTGAAGCTTTCTTT
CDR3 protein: CASSSGLDTEAFF

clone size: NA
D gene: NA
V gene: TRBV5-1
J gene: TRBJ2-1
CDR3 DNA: TGCGCCAGCAGCCTAACTAGTTCCCATCGGGGTGAGCAGTTCTTC
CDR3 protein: CASSLTSSHRGEQFF

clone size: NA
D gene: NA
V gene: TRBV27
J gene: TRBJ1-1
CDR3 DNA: TGTGCCAGCAGTTTATCGACCCTGCCAAACACTGAAGCTTTCTTT
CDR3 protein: CASSLSTLPNTEAFF

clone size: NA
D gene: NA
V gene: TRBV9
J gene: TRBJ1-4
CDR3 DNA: TGTGCCAGCAGCACTGGCCCCGATTGGCGGGAAAAACTGTTTTTT
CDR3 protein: CASSTGPDWREKLFF

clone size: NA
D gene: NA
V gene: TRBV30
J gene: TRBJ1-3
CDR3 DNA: TGTGCCTGGAATGCAGGGGTCGGAAACACCATATATTTT
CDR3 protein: CAWNAGVGNTIYF

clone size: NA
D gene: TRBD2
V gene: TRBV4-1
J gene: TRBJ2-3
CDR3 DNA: TGCGCCAGCAGCCAAGCTACTCTAGCGGGGCGGGGTACGCAGTATTTT
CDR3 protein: CASSQATLAGRGTQYF

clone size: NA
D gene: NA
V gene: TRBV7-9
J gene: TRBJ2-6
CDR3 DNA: TGTGCCAGCAGCTTAGCGCACGGATCCTCTGGGGCCAACGTCCTGACTTTC
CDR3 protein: CASSLAHGSSGANVLTF

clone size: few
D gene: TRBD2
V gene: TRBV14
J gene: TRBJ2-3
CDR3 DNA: TGTGCCAGCAGCCAAGGACTAGCGGGAGTAGGAGATACGCAGTATTTT
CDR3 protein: CASSQGLAGVGDTQYF